This T cell receptor beta chain was found in a study of patients and donors after allogeneic stem cell transplantation. In this sample, this clonotype turned up a few times. TCRdb re-called the RT-PCR reads with MiXCR, one entry per CDR3 protein. The sample has some 880,000 distinct CDR3 sequences, roughly 18% seen once; the top ten hold 6%. The CDR3 totals 14 residues. Trimming left V 2 bases short and J 3 bases short, with 14 bases between. Germline V gene sequence: CDR1 DFQATT, CDR2 SNEGSKA (reference sequence). The specimen was blood, either unsorted or a sorted T cell fraction (not recorded which). This TCR was sampled from a human donor who was either an allogeneic HSCT recipient or a stem cell or donor lymphocyte infusion donor (not recorded which). It is not recorded whose cells these are; they may come from a transplant donor. This chain uses TRBV20-1 with TRBJ2-7; a weak D match, TRBD2 (7 bases). CDR3: CSARLGGGGYEQYF. CDR3 nucleotide sequence: TGCAGTGCTAGATTAGGGGGGGGCGGCTACGAGCAGTACTTC.